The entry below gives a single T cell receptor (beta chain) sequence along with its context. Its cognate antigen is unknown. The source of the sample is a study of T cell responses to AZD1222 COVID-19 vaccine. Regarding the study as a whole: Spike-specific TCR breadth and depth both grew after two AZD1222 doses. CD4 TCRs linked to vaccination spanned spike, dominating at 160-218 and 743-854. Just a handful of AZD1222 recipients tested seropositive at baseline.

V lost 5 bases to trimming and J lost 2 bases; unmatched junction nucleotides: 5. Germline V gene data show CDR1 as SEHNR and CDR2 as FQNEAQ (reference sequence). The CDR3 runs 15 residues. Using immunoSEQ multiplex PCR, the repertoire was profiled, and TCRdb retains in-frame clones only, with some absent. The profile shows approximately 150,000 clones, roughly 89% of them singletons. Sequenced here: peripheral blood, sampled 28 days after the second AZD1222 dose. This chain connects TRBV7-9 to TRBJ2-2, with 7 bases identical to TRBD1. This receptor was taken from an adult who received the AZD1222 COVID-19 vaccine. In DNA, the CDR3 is TGTGCCAGCAGCAGGGGACAGATAAACACCGGGGAGCTGTTTTTT. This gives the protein CASSRGQINTGELFF.